This T cell receptor beta chain is drawn from a study of post-analysis software for immune sequencing data. This clonotype has a handful of counts. The target antigen is unknown. Overall study results and limits: Four or five TRBV segments were significantly more frequent in patients than in controls. TRBV5-6, TRBV5-1 and TRBV20-1 were among these segments.

CDR3 size: 15 residues. V lost 4 bases and J lost 6; bases outside the gene matches: 9. CDR1 SQVTM and CDR2 ANQGSEA come from the germline V gene. Unique molecular identifiers were present in the TCR beta cDNA libraries. TCRdb redid the calling of the PCR reads with MiXCR, one entry per CDR3 protein. This sample yields 650,000 to 900,000 distinct CDR3 sequences, of which about half are seen a single time; roughly 5% belongs to the top ten. The sequencing sample was made of blood. The chain has TRBV29-1 and TRBJ2-1; 10 bases line up with TRBD2. This sequence originates from a girl under 18 with multiple sclerosis. CDR3 in DNA: TGCAGCGTTGTACCAGCGGGAGGGCTCGGCAATGAGCAGTTCTTC. Translating it yields CSVVPAGGLGNEQFF.